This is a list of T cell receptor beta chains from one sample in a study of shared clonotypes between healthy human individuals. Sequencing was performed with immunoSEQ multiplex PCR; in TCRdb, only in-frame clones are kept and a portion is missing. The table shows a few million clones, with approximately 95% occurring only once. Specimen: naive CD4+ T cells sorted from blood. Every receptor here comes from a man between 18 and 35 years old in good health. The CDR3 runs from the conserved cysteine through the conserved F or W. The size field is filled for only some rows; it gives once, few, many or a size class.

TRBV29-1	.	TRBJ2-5	CSVDGGAETQYF
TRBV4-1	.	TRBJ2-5	CASSQDRGQGWETQYF
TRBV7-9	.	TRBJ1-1	CASSLAQLGAFF
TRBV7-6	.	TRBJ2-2	CASSEGSYTGELFF
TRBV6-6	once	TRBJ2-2	CASSLVADTGELFF
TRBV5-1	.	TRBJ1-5	CASSLGAGQPQHF
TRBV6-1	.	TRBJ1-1	CATFDGFLTEAFF
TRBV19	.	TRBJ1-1	CASSAGTGTNTEAFF
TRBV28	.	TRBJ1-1	CASSQQLRSAFF
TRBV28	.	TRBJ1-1	CASSLWDGLNTEAFF
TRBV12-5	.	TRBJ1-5	CASGPGLGNQPQHF
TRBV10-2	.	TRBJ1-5	CASSGQGLNQPQHF
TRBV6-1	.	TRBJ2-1	CASSDRTSGGPSYNEQFF
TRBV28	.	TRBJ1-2	CASSSDRGRDYGYTF
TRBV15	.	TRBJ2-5	CATSRDIGFERETQYF
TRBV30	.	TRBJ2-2	CAWSLRDRDTGELFF
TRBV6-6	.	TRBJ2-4	CASCRGLTGGCIQYF
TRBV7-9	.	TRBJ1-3	CASSLARGLGNTIYF
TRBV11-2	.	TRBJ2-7	CASSPLVRTGSSYEQYF
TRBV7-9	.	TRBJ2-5	CASSISGRAVETQYF
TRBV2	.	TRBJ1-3	CASSVEAGNTIYF
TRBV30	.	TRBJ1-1	CAWSIMNTEAFF
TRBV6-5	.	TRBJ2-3	CATRPLSTDTQYF
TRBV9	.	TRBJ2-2	CASSLMGANTGELFF
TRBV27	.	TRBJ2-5	CASNRQGVGETQYF
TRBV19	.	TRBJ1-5	CASSMFGQGNQPQHF
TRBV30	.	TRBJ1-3	CAWTFQGGTGNTIYF